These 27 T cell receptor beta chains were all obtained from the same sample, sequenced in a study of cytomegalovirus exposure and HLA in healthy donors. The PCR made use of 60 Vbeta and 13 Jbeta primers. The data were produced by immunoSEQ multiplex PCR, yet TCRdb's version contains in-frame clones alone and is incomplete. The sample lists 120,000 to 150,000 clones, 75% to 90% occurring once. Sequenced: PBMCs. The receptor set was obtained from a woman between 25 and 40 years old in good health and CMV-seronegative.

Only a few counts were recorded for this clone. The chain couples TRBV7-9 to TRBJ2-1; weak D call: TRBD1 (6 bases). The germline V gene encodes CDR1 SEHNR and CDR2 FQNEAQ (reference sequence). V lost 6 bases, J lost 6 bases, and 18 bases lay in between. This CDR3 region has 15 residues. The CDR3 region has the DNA TGTGCCAGCAGAACAAGGGGGACGATAGGCAATGAGCAGTTCTTC. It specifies CASRTRGTIGNEQFF.

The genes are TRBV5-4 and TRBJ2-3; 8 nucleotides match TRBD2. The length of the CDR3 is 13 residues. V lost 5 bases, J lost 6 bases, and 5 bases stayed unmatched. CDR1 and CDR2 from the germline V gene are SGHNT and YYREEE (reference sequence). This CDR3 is CASSPGGSDTQYF. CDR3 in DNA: TGTGCCAGCAGTCCGGGGGGGAGCGATACGCAGTATTTT.

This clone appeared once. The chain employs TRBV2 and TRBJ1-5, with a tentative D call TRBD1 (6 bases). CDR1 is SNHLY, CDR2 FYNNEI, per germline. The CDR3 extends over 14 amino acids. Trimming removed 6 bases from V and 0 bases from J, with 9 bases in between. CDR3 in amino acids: CASSDRNSNQPQHF. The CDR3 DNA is TGTGCCAGCAGCGACAGGAATAGCAATCAGCCCCAGCATTTT.

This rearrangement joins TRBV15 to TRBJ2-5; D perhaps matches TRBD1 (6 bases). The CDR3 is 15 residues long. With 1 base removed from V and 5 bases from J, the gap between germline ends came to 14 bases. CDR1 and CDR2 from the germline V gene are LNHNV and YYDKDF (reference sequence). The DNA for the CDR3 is TGTGCCACCAGCAGAGCCCCAGGGGCGGCGGAGACCCAGTACTTC. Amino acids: CATSRAPGAAETQYF.

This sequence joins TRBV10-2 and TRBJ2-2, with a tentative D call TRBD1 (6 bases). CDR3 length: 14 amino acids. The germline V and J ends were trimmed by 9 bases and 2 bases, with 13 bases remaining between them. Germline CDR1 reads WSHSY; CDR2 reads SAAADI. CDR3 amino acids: CASGQLFNTGELFF. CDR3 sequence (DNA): TGCGCCAGTGGACAGCTTTTTAACACCGGGGAGCTGTTTTTT.

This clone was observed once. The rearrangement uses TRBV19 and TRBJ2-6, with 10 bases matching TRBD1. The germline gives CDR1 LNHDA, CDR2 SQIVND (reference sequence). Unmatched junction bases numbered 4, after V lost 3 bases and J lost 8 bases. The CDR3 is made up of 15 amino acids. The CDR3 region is CASSMGTGETNVLTF. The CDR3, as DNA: TGTGCCAGTAGTATGGGGACAGGGGAAACCAACGTCCTGACTTTC.

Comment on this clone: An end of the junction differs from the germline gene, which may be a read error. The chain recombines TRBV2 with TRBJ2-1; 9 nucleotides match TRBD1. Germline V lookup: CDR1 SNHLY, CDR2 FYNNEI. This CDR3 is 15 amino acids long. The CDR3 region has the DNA TGTGCCAGCAGGGAAGACAGGGGGTCATACAATGAGCAGTTCTTC. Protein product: CASREDRGSYNEQFF.

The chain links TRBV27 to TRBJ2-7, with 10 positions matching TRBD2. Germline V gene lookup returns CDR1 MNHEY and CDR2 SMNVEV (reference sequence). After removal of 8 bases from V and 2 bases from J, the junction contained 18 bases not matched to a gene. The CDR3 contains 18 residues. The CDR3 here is CASAQRGASGSPTYEQYF. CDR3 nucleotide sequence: TGTGCCAGCGCCCAACGCGGGGCTAGCGGGAGTCCCACCTACGAGCAGTACTTC.

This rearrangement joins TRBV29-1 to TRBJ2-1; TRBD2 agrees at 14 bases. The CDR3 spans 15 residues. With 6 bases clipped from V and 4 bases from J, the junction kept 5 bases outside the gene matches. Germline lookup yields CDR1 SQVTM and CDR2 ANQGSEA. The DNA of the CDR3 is TGCAGCGTCCAGGGACTAGCGGGAGTTTACAATGAGCAGTTCTTC. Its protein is CSVQGLAGVYNEQFF.

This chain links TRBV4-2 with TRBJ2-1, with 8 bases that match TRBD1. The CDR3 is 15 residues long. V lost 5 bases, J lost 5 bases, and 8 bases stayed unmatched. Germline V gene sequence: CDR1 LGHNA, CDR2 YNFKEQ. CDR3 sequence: CASSTTGAQNNEQFF. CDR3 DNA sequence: TGTGCCAGCAGCACGACAGGGGCCCAAAACAATGAGCAGTTCTTC.

This CDR3 is CASSMGQGTAGANVLTF. CDR3 coding DNA: TGTGCCAGTAGTATGGGACAGGGAACCGCTGGGGCCAACGTCCTGACTTTC. The J gene is TRBJ2-6, the V gene TRBV19; 9 nucleotides agree with TRBD1. V dropped 3 bases and J dropped 2; count of bases not matched to a gene: 5. Germline V CDR1 and CDR2: LNHDA, SQIVND (reference sequence). There are 17 residues in the CDR3. Using reference TRBV19 and TRBJ2-6 for the parts outside the CDR3, the full variable domain is DGGITQSPKYLFRKEGQNVTLSCEQNLNHDAMYWYRQDPGQGLRLIYYSQIVNDFQKGDIAEGYSVSREKKESFPLTVTSAQKNPTAFYLCASSMGQGTAGANVLTFGAGSRLTVL.

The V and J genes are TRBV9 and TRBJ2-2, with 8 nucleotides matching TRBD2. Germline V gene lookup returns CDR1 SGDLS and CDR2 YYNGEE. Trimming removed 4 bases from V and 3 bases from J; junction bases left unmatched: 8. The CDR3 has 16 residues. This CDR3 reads CASSKVIAGHTGELFF. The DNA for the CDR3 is TGTGCCAGCAGCAAAGTTATAGCGGGACACACCGGGGAGCTGTTTTTT.

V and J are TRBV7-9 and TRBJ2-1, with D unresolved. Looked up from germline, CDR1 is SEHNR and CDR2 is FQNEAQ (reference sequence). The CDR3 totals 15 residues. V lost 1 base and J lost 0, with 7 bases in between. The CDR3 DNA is TGTGCCAGCAGCTTAGGGCTCACCTCCTACAATGAGCAGTTCTTC. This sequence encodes CASSLGLTSYNEQFF. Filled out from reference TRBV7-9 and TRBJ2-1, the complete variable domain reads DTGVSQNPRHKITKRGQNVTFRCDPISEHNRLYWYRQTLGQGPEFLTYFQNEAQLEKSRLLSDRFSAERPKGSFSTLEIQRTEQGDSAMYLCASSLGLTSYNEQFFGPGTRLTVL.

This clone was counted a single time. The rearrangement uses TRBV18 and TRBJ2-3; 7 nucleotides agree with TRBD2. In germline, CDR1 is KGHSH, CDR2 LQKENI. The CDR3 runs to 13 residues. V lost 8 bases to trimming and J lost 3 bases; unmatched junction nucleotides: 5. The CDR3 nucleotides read TGTGCCAGCCGGGGGGAGGCTACAGATACGCAGTATTTT. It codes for CASRGEATDTQYF.

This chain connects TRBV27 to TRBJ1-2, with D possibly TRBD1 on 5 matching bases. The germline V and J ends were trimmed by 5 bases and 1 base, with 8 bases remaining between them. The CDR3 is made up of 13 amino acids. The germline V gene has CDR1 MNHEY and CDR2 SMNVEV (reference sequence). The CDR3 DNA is TGTGCCAGCAGTCCACAGGATAACTATGGCTACACCTTC. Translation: CASSPQDNYGYTF.

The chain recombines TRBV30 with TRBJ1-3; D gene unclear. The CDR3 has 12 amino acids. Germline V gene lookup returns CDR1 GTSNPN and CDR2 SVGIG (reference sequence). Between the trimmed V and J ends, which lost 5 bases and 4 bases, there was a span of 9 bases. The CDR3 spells CAWGRVGNTIYF. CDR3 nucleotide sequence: TGTGCCTGGGGGCGGGTCGGAAACACCATATATTTT.

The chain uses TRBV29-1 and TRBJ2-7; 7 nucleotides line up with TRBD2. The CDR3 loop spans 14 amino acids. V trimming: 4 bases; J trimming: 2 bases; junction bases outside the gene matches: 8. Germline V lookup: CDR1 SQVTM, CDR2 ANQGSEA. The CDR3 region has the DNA TGCAGCGTTGGGGAGCGGGGAATCGCCTACGAGCAGTACTTC. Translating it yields CSVGERGIAYEQYF.

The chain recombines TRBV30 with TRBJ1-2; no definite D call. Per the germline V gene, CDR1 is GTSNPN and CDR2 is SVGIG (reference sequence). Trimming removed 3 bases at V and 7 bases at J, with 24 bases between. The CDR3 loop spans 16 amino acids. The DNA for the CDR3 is TGTGCCTGGAGGAACAAAGAGAACTGGGGAGTAAGTGGCTACACCTTC. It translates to CAWRNKENWGVSGYTF.

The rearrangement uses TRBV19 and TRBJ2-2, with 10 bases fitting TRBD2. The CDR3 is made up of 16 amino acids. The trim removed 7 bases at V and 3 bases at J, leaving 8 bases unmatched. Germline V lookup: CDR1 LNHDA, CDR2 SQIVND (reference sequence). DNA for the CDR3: TGTGCCAGTACTCCTAGCGGGAGTCTATACACCGGGGAGCTGTTTTTT. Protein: CASTPSGSLYTGELFF.

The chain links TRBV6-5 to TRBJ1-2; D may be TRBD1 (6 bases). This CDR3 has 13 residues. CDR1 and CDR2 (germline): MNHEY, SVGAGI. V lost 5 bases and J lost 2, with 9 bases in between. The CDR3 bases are TGTGCCAGCAGTCGCACAGGGAACTATGGCTACACCTTC. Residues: CASSRTGNYGYTF.

The CDR3 sequence is CASSLQPGLAGNEQFF. For the CDR3, the DNA is TGCGCCAGCAGCCTCCAGCCGGGACTAGCGGGGAATGAGCAGTTCTTC. V is TRBV5-1 and J is TRBJ2-1, with 13 bases matching TRBD2. The CDR3 is 16 residues long. V gave up 4 bases and J gave up 7 bases; unmatched junction bases: 8. Germline loops: CDR1 SGHRS, CDR2 YFSETQ.

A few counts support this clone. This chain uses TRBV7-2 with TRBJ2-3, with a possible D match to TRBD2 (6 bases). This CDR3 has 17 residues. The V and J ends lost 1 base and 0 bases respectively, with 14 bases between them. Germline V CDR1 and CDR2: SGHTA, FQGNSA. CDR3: CASSLVSGLASTDTQYF. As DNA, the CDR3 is TGTGCCAGCAGCTTAGTGTCGGGACTCGCTAGCACAGATACGCAGTATTTT.

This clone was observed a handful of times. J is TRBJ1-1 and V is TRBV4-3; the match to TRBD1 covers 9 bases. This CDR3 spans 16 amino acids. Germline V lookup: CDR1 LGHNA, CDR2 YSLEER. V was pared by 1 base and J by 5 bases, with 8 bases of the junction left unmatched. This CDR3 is CASSQGQGVILTEAFF. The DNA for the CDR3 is TGCGCCAGCAGCCAAGGACAGGGGGTCATTCTTACTGAAGCTTTCTTT.

CDR3 amino acids: CACSSGLAAYEQYF. The CDR3 bases are TGTGCCTGTAGCTCGGGACTAGCGGCCTACGAGCAGTACTTC. This rearrangement joins TRBV30 to TRBJ2-7; 11 bases match TRBD2. The CDR3 sequence is 14 residues long. Germline lookup yields CDR1 GTSNPN and CDR2 SVGIG (reference sequence). After removal of 6 bases from V and 2 bases from J, the junction contained 6 bases not matched to a gene.

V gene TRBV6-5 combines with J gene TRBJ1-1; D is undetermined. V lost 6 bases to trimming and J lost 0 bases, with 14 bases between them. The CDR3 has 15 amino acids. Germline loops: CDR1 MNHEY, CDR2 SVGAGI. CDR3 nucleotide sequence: TGTGCCAGCAGGGAGCGCCCCTCAGTGAACACTGAAGCTTTCTTT. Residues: CASRERPSVNTEAFF.

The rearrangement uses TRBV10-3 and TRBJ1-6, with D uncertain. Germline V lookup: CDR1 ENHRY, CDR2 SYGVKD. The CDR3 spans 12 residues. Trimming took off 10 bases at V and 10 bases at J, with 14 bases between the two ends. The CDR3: CATSTVKSPLHF. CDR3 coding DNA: TGTGCCACCTCGACTGTAAAATCACCCCTCCACTTT.

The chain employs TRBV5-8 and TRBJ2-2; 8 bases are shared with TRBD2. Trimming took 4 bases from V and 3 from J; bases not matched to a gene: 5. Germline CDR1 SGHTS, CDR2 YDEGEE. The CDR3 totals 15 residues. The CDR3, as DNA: TGTGCCAGCAGCAAGGCGGGGGGTTACACCGGGGAGCTGTTTTTT. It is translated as CASSKAGGYTGELFF.